Sequencing of this T cell receptor beta chain was carried out in a study of response to subunit inactivated influenza vaccine. Trimming at V came to 2 bases and at J to 7 bases, leaving 7 bases not matched to a gene. Germline V lookup: CDR1 DFQATT, CDR2 SNEGSKA (reference sequence). The CDR3 consists of 15 residues. TCRdb processed the RT-PCR reads anew with MiXCR; each CDR3 protein has one entry. The profile shows about 540,000 distinct CDR3 sequences, approximately 24% of them singletons. A further study also used this sample, focusing on T cells expressing NK-cell markers. That report notes: 5'RACE template switching with UMIs generated TCR beta cDNA. From sorted CD3+CD56+NKG2C+, CD3+CD56+NKG2C- and CD3+CD56-NKG2C+ T cells came the TCR beta repertoires. The study sequenced eight donors, seven HCMV-seropositive and one seronegative. The CD3+CD56-NKG2C+ fraction of a few donors was also led by these clonotypes.

This chain links TRBV20-1 with TRBJ2-1; 11 bases are a match to TRBD2. This clonotype originated in a middle-aged man who received an inactivated influenza vaccine. Specimen: CD4+ T cells sorted from PBMCs, collected approximately 12 days after vaccination. The CDR3 nucleotides read TGCAGTGCTAGAAATAGCGGGAGGGCCTTGAATGAGCAGTTCTTC. This gives the protein CSARNSGRALNEQFF.